The 21 T cell receptor beta chains below all came from one sample that was sequenced in a study of blood T cell repertoires in COVID-19. The data were produced by immunoSEQ multiplex PCR, yet TCRdb's version contains in-frame clones alone and is incomplete. Of about 120,000 clones in the sample, 86% are singletons; the top ten hold around 4.5%. Sequences were obtained from peripheral blood. The receptors originated from a man aged 40-49 years with acute or convalescent COVID-19.

The chain couples TRBV9 to TRBJ1-1; D gene unclear. The germline gives CDR1 SGDLS, CDR2 YYNGEE. Trimming took off 4 bases at V and 8 bases at J, with 18 bases between the two ends. There are 14 residues in the CDR3. The CDR3 here is CASSPRTLIREAFF. CDR3 nucleotides: TGTGCCAGCAGCCCCCGAACGCTGATCAGGGAAGCTTTCTTT.

The J gene is TRBJ1-2, the V gene TRBV7-9; 8 bases match TRBD1. J was trimmed by 4 bases and V by 3 bases; bases with no gene match: 1. Germline-derived CDR1 and CDR2 are SEHNR and FQNEAQ (reference sequence). The CDR3 is made up of 13 amino acids. CDR3 sequence (DNA): TGTGCCAGCAGCTTCACAGGGGGCTATGGCTACACCTTC. Translation: CASSFTGGYGYTF. The full variable domain, rest sourced from reference TRBV7-9 and TRBJ1-2, is DTGVSQNPRHKITKRGQNVTFRCDPISEHNRLYWYRQTLGQGPEFLTYFQNEAQLEKSRLLSDRFSAERPKGSFSTLEIQRTEQGDSAMYLCASSFTGGYGYTFGSGTRLTVV.

This chain links TRBV14 with TRBJ2-1, with TRBD1 identical over 8 bases. The J segment lost 6 bases and the V segment lost 1 base, leaving 5 bases of the junction unmatched. Per germline, CDR1 SGHDN and CDR2 FVKESK. The length of the CDR3 is 15 residues. DNA for the CDR3: TGTGCCAGCAGCCAAGCTTGGCAGGGGGCCAATGAGCAGTTCTTC. Encoded protein: CASSQAWQGANEQFF.

CDR3 DNA: TGTGCCTGGAGTAAGGGGGCTTCAACTGAAGCTTTCTTT. It specifies CAWSKGASTEAFF. The V call is TRBV30, the J call TRBJ1-1; 7 bases are a match to TRBD1. Losses at the gene ends were 2 bases for V and 5 bases for J; bases not matched to a gene: 5. This CDR3 contains 13 residues. From germline, CDR1 is GTSNPN and CDR2 SVGIG (reference sequence).

This clone was observed a single time. This chain links TRBV10-2 with TRBJ1-5; TRBD1 matches 7 bases. The CDR3 spans 14 residues. The V gene's germline CDR1 is WSHSY and CDR2 SAAADI. The V and J ends lost 3 bases and 6 bases, in that order; junction bases with no gene match: 5. Here the CDR3 reads CASSEGGSGQPQHF. As DNA, the CDR3 is TGCGCCAGCAGTGAAGGGGGCTCGGGTCAGCCCCAGCATTTT.

The genes are TRBV4-3 and TRBJ2-7; 8 bases align to TRBD1. The CDR3 consists of 15 residues. The germline gives CDR1 LGHNA, CDR2 YSLEER. V lost 3 bases, J lost 5 bases, and 9 bases stayed unmatched. CDR3 sequence (DNA): TGCGCCAGCAGCCAGGAGGACAGGGAAGGGAACGAGCAGTACTTC. This gives the protein CASSQEDREGNEQYF.

Only one count was recorded for this clone. This chain uses TRBV2 with TRBJ2-7; 15 bases line up with TRBD2. Germline trimming cut 5 bases from V and 6 bases from J; bases unmatched to any gene: 5. The CDR3 runs to 15 residues. Germline V lookup: CDR1 SNHLY, CDR2 FYNNEI. CDR3 sequence: CASSWTSGRAGEQYF. In DNA, the CDR3 is TGTGCCAGCAGTTGGACTAGCGGGAGGGCCGGCGAGCAGTACTTC.

The chain couples TRBV30 to TRBJ1-1; D perhaps matches TRBD1 (5 bases). This CDR3 comprises 13 residues. V gave up 1 base and J gave up 5 bases, with 11 bases separating them. CDR1 is GTSNPN, CDR2 SVGIG, per germline (reference sequence). The CDR3 DNA reads as TGTGCCTGGAGTGAAGGGGTTATGACTGAAGCTTTCTTT. Residues: CAWSEGVMTEAFF.

The chain links TRBV19 to TRBJ2-7; 14 nucleotides align to TRBD2. The CDR3 runs to 18 residues. With 4 bases clipped from V and 3 bases from J, the junction kept 11 bases outside the gene matches. Germline assignment: CDR1 LNHDA and CDR2 SQIVND (reference sequence). CDR3 nucleotide sequence: TGTGCCAGTAGTAAAAGGGGACTAGCGGGAGATACGGACTACGAGCAGTACTTC. This gives the protein CASSKRGLAGDTDYEQYF.

A note on this clone: One end of the junction is discordant with germline, which a read error may explain. Other nucleotide sequences in the sample specify the same CDR3. The CDR3 nucleotides read TGTGCCAGCAAAGCGGGGAACACCGGGGAGCTATTTTTT. Its translation: CASKAGNTGELFF. The chain is built from TRBV6-5 and TRBJ2-2; 7 bases agree with TRBD2. The germline V gene encodes CDR1 MNHEY and CDR2 SVGAGI. The CDR3 runs 13 residues.

CDR3 coding DNA: TGCGCCAGCAGCTTGGAAGGGGCCTCCTACAATGAGCAGTTCTTC. Amino acid sequence: CASSLEGASYNEQFF. V and J are TRBV5-1 and TRBJ2-1; tentative D call: TRBD1 (5 bases). Germline V gene data show CDR1 as SGHRS and CDR2 as YFSETQ. The CDR3 consists of 15 residues. The V end lost 0 bases, the J end lost 0 bases, and 7 bases lay between the germline ends. Drawing the rest from reference TRBV5-1 and TRBJ2-1, the complete variable domain is KAGVTQTPRYLIKTRGQQVTLSCSPISGHRSVSWYQQTPGQGLQFLFEYFSETQRNKGNFPGRFSGRQFSNSRSEMNVSTLELGDSALYLCASSLEGASYNEQFFGPGTRLTVL.

The chain links TRBV19 to TRBJ2-7; TRBD1 aligns across 7 bases. V dropped 5 bases and J dropped 3; count of bases not matched to a gene: 7. The CDR3 runs 14 residues. Germline-derived CDR1 and CDR2 are LNHDA and SQIVND (reference sequence). The CDR3 nucleotides read TGTGCCAGTAGTCTCCGTCGGGACAGCTACGAGCAGTACTTC. This encodes CASSLRRDSYEQYF.

This clone appeared a single time. The chain has TRBV9 and TRBJ1-6; 12 nucleotides match TRBD1. V shed 3 bases, J shed 7 bases, and the junction held 2 bases outside the gene matches. This CDR3 has 15 amino acids. CDR1 is SGDLS and CDR2 is YYNGEE in the germline V gene. The CDR3 loop is CASSGGQGANSPLHF. For the CDR3, the DNA is TGTGCCAGCAGCGGGGGACAGGGGGCGAATTCACCCCTCCACTTT.

V and J are TRBV2 and TRBJ1-2; 8 bases are a match to TRBD1. This CDR3 is built from 12 residues. V was pared by 4 bases and J by 7 bases, with 2 bases of the junction left unmatched. Germline CDR1 SNHLY, CDR2 FYNNEI. The DNA of the CDR3 is TGTGCCAGCAGTGCGACAGGGGTTGGCTACACCTTC. Its protein product is CASSATGVGYTF.

This chain's CDR3 is CAWSVLTGEKLFF. The CDR3 nucleotides are TGTGCCTGGAGTGTTCTCACCGGTGAAAAACTGTTTTTT. This chain links TRBV30 with TRBJ1-4; D not certain. V lost 0 bases and J 7 bases, leaving 9 bases between the germline ends. CDR3 length: 13 residues. In germline, CDR1 is GTSNPN, CDR2 SVGIG (reference sequence).

The chain couples TRBV5-1 to TRBJ1-2; TRBD1 might be the D (5 bases). V lost 7 bases and J 7 bases, leaving 14 bases between the germline ends. CDR3 length: 12 residues. Germline V CDR1 and CDR2: SGHRS, YFSETQ. The CDR3 coding sequence is TGCGCCAGCCGACAGACGGGGGGTGGCTACACCTTC. Its protein product is CASRQTGGGYTF.

The J gene is TRBJ2-1, the V gene TRBV10-3; D is possibly TRBD1 (5 bases). V lost 4 bases and J lost 8, with 15 bases in between. CDR3 length equals 14 residues. CDR1 and CDR2 from the germline V gene are ENHRY and SYGVKD. Here the CDR3 reads CAISVRPKGDEQFF. The DNA for the CDR3 is TGTGCCATCAGTGTAAGGCCCAAAGGGGATGAGCAGTTCTTC.

The rearrangement links TRBV19 to TRBJ1-5; D unclear. CDR1 and CDR2 (germline): LNHDA, SQIVND (reference sequence). There are 14 residues in the CDR3. V gave up 5 bases and J gave up 4 bases, with 12 bases separating them. CDR3: CASSFSGDNQPQHF. The CDR3, as DNA: TGTGCCAGTAGTTTTTCTGGAGATAATCAGCCCCAGCATTTT.

The CDR3 DNA sequence: TGTGCCAGCAGCTCGGGACTAGCGGGTAACACAGATACGCAGTATTTT. This gives the protein CASSSGLAGNTDTQYF. This rearrangement joins TRBV7-8 to TRBJ2-3, with 12 bases aligning to TRBD2. The CDR3 length is 16 residues. The V and J ends lost 4 bases and 2 bases, in that order; junction bases with no gene match: 4. Germline CDR1 SGHVS, CDR2 FQNEAQ.

The chain has TRBV30 and TRBJ1-5, with D maybe TRBD1 (6 bases). V lost 2 bases, J lost 7 bases, and 12 bases lay in between. The CDR3 sequence is 13 residues long. Per the germline V gene, CDR1 is GTSNPN and CDR2 is SVGIG (reference sequence). The CDR3 coding sequence is TGTGCCTGGAGTTTTGCAGGGGAACAGCCCCAGCATTTT. It yields the protein CAWSFAGEQPQHF.

Only one count was recorded for this clone. V gene TRBV6-5 combines with J gene TRBJ2-3; the match to TRBD2 covers 10 bases. This CDR3 has 15 residues. Germline trimming cut 7 bases from V and 2 bases from J; bases unmatched to any gene: 6. CDR1 and CDR2 from the germline V gene are MNHEY and SVGAGI. DNA of the CDR3: TGTGCCAGCAAAAAGCGGGGGGGGTACACAGATACGCAGTATTTT. This translates into CASKKRGGYTDTQYF.